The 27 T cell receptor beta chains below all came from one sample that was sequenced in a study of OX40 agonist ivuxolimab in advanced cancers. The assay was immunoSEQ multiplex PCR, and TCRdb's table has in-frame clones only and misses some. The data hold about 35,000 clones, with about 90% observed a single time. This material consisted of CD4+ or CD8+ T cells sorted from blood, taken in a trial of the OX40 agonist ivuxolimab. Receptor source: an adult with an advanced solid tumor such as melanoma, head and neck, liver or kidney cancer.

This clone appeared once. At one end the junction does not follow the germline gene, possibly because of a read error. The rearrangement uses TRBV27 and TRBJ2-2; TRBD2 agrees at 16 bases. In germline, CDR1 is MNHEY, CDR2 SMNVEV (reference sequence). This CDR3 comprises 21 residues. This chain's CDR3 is CASSLGTSGRAVIWNAGELFF. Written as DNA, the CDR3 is TGTGCCAGCAGTTTAGGGACTAGCGGGAGGGCCGTTATATGGAACGCCGGGGAGCTGTTTTTT.

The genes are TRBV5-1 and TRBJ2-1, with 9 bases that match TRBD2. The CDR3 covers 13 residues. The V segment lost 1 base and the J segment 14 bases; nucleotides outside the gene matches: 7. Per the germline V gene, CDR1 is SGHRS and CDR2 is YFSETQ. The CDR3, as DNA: TGCGCCAGCAGCTTGAGTAGCGGGAGCTTTGAGTTCTTC. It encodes CASSLSSGSFEFF.

This chain's CDR3 is CASSLAGDTQYF. DNA for the CDR3: TGCGCCAGCAGCTTGGCAGGCGATACGCAGTATTTT. The chain employs TRBV5-1 and TRBJ2-3; D is ambiguous. The CDR3 sequence is 12 residues long. V was shortened by 0 bases and J by 6 bases, with 5 bases between the two germline ends. Germline V CDR1 and CDR2: SGHRS, YFSETQ.

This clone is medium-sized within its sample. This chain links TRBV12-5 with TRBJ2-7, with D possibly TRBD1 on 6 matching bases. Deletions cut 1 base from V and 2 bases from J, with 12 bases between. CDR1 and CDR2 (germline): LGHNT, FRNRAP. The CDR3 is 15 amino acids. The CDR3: CASGLGFGTTYEQYF. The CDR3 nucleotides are TGTGCTAGTGGTTTGGGATTCGGGACAACCTACGAGCAGTACTTC.

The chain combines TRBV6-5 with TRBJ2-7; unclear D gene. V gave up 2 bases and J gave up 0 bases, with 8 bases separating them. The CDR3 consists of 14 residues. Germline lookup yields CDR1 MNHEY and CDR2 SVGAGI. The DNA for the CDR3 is TGTGCCAGCAGTTACGGCCCAAGCTCCTACGAGCAGTACTTC. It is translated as CASSYGPSSYEQYF.

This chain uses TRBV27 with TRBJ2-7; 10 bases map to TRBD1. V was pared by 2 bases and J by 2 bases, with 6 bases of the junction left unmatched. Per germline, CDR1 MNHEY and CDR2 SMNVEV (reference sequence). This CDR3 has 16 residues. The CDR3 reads CASSLVGQGGTYEQYF. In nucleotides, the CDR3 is TGTGCCAGCAGTTTAGTAGGACAGGGGGGGACCTACGAGCAGTACTTC.

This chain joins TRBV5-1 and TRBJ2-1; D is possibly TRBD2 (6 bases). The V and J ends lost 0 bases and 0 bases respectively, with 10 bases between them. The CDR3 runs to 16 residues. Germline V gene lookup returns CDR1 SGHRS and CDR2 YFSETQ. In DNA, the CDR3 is TGCGCCAGCAGCTTGGGAGGGAGGAGCTCCTACAATGAGCAGTTCTTC. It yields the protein CASSLGGRSSYNEQFF.

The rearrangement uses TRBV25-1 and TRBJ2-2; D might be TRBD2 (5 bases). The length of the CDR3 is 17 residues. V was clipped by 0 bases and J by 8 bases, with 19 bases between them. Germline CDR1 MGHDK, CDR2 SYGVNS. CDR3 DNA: TGTGCCAGCAGTGAATATAAAAGGACTCAAGAACCGGGGGAGCTGTTTTTT. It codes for CASSEYKRTQEPGELFF.

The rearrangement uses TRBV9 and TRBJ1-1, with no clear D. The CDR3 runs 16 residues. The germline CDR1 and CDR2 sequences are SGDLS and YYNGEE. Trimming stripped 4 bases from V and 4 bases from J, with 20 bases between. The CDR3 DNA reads TGTGCCAGCAGCCCCCTCCTGGAGGGTAGGGCCACTGAAGCTTTCTTT. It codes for CASSPLLEGRATEAFF.

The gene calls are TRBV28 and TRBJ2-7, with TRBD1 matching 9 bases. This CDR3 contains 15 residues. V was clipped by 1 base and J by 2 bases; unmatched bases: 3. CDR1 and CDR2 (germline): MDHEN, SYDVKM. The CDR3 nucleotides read TGTGCCAGCAGTTTATTTAGGGACAGGGCCTACGAGCAGTACTTC. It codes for CASSLFRDRAYEQYF.

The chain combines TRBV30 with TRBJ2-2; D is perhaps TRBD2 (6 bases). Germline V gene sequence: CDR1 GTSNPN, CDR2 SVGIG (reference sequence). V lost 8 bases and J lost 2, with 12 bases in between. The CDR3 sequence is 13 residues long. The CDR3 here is CAVRGINTGELFF. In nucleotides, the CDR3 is TGTGCCGTACGGGGGATCAACACCGGGGAGCTGTTTTTT.

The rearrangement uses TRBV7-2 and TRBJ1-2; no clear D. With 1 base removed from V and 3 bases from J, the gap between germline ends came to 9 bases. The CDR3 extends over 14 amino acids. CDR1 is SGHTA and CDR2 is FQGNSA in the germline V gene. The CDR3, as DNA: TGTGCCAGCAGCTTAGAGGTGGTTGACTATGGCTACACCTTC. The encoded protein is CASSLEVVDYGYTF.

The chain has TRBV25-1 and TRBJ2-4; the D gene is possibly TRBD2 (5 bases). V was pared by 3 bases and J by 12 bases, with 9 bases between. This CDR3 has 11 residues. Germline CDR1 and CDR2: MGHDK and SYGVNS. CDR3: CASSDMRDQYF. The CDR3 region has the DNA TGTGCCAGCAGTGATATGAGGGATCAGTACTTC.

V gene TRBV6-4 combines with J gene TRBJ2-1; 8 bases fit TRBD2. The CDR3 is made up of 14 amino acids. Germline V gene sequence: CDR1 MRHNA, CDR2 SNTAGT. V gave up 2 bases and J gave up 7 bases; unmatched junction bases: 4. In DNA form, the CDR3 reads TGTGCCAGCAGTGACATCCGGGGGGGGAATGAGCAGTTCTTC. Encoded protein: CASSDIRGGNEQFF.

The CDR3 loop reads CATSSSRGMPNIQYF. CDR3 DNA: TGTGCCACCAGCAGTTCAAGGGGGATGCCGAACATTCAGTACTTC. V gene TRBV15 combines with J gene TRBJ2-4; a weak D match, TRBD1 (6 bases). The CDR3 sequence is 15 residues long. Germline values: CDR1 LNHNV, CDR2 YYDKDF (reference sequence). Trimming shortened V by 3 bases and J by 7 bases, and 16 bases separated the two germline ends.

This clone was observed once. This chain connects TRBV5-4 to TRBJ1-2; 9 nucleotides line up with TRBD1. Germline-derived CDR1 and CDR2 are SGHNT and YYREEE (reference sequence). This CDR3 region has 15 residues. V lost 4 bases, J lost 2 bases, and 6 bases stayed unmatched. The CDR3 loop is CASSEGTGQNYGYTF. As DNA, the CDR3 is TGTGCCAGCAGCGAAGGGACAGGGCAAAACTATGGCTACACCTTC.

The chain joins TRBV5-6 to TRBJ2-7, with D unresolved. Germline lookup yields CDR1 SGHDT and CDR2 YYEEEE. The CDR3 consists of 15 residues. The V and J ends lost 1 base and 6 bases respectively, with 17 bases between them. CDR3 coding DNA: TGTGCCAGCAGCTTGTCGGCGGCAGGTGGTCTCGAGCAGTACTTC. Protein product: CASSLSAAGGLEQYF.

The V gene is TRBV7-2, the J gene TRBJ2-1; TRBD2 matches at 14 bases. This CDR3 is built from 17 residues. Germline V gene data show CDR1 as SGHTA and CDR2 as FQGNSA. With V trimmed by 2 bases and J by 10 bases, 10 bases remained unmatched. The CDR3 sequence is CASSLPNRTSGRREQFF. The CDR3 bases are TGTGCCAGCAGCTTACCCAATAGGACTAGCGGGAGGCGGGAGCAGTTCTTC.

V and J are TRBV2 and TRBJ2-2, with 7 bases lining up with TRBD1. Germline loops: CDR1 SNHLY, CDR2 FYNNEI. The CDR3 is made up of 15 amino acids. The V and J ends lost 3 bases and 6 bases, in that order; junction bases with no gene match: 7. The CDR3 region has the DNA TGTGCCAGCAGTGAGACTTGGGACAGTTCCGGGGAGCTGTTTTTT. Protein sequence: CASSETWDSSGELFF.

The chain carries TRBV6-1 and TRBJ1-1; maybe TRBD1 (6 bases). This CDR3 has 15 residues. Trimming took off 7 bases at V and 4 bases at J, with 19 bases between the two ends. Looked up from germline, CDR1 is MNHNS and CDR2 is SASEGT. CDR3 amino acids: CASILSRGAGTEAFF. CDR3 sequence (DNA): TGTGCCAGCATCCTAAGTCGGGGGGCTGGCACTGAAGCTTTCTTT.

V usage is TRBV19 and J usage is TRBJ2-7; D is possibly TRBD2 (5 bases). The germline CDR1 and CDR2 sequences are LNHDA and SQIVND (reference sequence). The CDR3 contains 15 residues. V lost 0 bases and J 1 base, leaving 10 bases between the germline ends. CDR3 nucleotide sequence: TGTGCCAGTAGTATAGATCGGGAACTGTCCTACGAGCAGTACTTC. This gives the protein CASSIDRELSYEQYF.

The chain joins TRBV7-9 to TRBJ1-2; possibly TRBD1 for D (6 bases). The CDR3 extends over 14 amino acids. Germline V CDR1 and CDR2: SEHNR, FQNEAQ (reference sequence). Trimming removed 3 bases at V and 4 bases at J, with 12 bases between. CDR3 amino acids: CASSFLQGSYGYTF. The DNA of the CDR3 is TGTGCCAGCAGCTTTTTACAGGGAAGCTATGGCTACACCTTC.

As DNA, the CDR3 is TGCAGCGTTGACTGGGAGCAGTTCTTC. The encoded protein is CSVDWEQFF. V usage is TRBV29-1 and J usage is TRBJ2-1; no clear D gene. The CDR3 contains 9 residues. Germline V gene sequence: CDR1 SQVTM, CDR2 ANQGSEA. V was clipped by 3 bases and J by 10 bases, with 4 bases between them.

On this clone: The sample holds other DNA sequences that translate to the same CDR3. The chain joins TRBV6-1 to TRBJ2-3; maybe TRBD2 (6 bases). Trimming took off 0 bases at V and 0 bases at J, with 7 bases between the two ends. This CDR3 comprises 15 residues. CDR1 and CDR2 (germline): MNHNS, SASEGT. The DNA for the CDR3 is TGTGCCAGCAGTGAAGCAAGCGGGAGCACAGATACGCAGTATTTT. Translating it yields CASSEASGSTDTQYF.

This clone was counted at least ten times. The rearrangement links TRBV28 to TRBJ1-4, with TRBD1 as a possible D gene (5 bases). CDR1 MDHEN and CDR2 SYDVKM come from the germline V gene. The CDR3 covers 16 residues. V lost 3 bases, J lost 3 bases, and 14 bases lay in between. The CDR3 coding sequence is TGTGCCAGCAGTTTGACTGCGGGACCCCCTAATGAAAAACTGTTTTTT. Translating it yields CASSLTAGPPNEKLFF.

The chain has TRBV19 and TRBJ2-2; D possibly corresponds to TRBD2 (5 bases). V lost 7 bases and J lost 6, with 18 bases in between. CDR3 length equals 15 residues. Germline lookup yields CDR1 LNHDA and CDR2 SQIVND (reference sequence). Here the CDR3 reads CASNPKAGWSGELFF. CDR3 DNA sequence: TGTGCCAGTAATCCCAAGGCGGGTTGGTCCGGGGAGCTGTTTTTT.

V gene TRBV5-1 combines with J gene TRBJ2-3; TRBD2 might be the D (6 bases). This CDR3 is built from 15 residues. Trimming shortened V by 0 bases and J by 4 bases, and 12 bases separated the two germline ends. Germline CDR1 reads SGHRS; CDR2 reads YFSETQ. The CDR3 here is CASSLGTSWADTQYF. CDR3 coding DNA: TGCGCCAGCAGCTTGGGTACTAGCTGGGCAGATACGCAGTATTTT.